The clone carrying this T cell receptor beta chain was seen a handful of times. Its antigen is still unknown. The data belong to a study of cytomegalovirus exposure and HLA in healthy donors. Study-wide background: Most donors, approximately 82% of a few hundred genotyped, fell in the Caucasian-associated ancestry cluster.

Study results and limitations: The analysis excluded some indistinguishable V segments, including TRBV6-2 and TRBV6-3. Among CMV-associated TCR beta chains, most appeared HLA-restricted in a later analysis. As a later analysis showed, a missense DCLRE1C variant was linked to trimming of TCR beta V- and J-genes.

Both 60 Vbeta primers and 13 Jbeta primers went into the PCR. Sequenced by immunoSEQ multiplex PCR; TCRdb stores in-frame clones only, minus some. The table lists about 150,000 clones, around 66% of them singletons. This CDR3 region has 15 residues. CDR1 and CDR2 from the germline V gene are SEHNR and FQNEAQ (reference sequence). J lost 5 bases, V lost 5 bases, and 11 bases had no gene match. The chain is built from TRBV7-9 and TRBJ2-7; the match to TRBD1 covers 8 bases. The sequence was obtained from a woman in her twenties or thirties in good health and CMV-seropositive. Sequenced: PBMCs. DNA of the CDR3: TGTGCCAGCAGCCCGGGGACAGGCCCGGGGGACGAGCAGTACTTC. Translated: CASSPGTGPGDEQYF.